The clone carrying this T cell receptor (beta chain) was counted a few times. The authors' processing: Cell counts per sample came from amplifying reference gene primers. Assay used: immunoSEQ multiplex PCR; TCRdb lists only in-frame clones, some missing. That table furnishes V, J and clone size, whereas the DNA furnished D and trimming. The sample has about 360,000 clones; over 75% are singletons. The entry originates in a study of blood T cell repertoires in COVID-19. In the study overall: Samples of COVID-19 (acute and convalescent) were obtained from the United States, Italy and Spain.

This CDR3 region has 13 residues. The germline V gene has CDR1 LGHDT and CDR2 YNNKEL (reference sequence). V was pared by 4 bases and J by 6 bases, with 2 bases of the junction left unmatched. The TCR was taken from a man under 40 who had recovered from COVID-19. What was sequenced was PBMCs or T cells enriched from blood (not recorded which). This chain connects TRBV3-1 (or the pseudogene TRBV3-2) to TRBJ2-2; TRBD2 aligns across 7 bases. The DNA of the CDR3 is TGTGCCAGCAGCCCCCGGGGGGCCGGGGAGCTGTTTTTT. This translates into CASSPRGAGELFF.